The present TCR beta chain was sequenced within a study of T-cell reconstitution after alpha-beta-depleted transplantation in children. Many counts were recorded for this clonotype. Its antigen is not identified. Study observations and caveats: The study traced high day-60 TCRbeta diversity in some patients to surviving recipient T cells and thymic progenitors.

Unique molecular identifiers were incorporated into the prepared TCRbeta library. In TCRdb, the PCR reads were re-called with MiXCR into one record per CDR3 protein. Of around 270,000 distinct CDR3 sequences listed, 10% are singletons. V was clipped by 8 bases and J by 6 bases, with 10 bases between them. This CDR3 has 11 residues. The germline V gene encodes CDR1 MNHNY and CDR2 SVGAGI (reference sequence). The starting material was PBMCs, obtained before TCRalphabeta/CD19-depleted stem cell transplant. The origin of this receptor is a boy in the first two years of life with acute myeloid leukemia, due to receive a stem cell transplant. The J gene is TRBJ1-2, the V gene TRBV6-6; possible D gene TRBD1, 5 bases. The CDR3 loop is CASSRADGYTF. The DNA for the CDR3 is TGTGCCAGCTCCAGGGCTGATGGCTACACCTTC.